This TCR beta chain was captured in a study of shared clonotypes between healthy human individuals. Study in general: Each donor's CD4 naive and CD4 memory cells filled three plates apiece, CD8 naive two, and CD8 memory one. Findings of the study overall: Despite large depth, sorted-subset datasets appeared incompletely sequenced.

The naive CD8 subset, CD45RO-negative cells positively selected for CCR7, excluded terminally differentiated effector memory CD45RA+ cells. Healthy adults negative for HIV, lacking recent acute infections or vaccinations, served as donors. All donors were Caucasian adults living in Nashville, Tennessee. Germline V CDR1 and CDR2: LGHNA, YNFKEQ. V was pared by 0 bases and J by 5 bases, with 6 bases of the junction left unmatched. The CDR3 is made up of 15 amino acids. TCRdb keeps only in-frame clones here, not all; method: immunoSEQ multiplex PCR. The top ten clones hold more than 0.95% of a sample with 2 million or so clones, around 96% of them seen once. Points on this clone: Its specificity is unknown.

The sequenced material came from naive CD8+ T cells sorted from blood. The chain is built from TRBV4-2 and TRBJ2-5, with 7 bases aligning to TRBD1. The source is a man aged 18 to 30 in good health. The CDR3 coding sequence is TGTGCCAGCAGCCAAGAGTGGAACAGGGGTGAGACCCAGTACTTC. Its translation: CASSQEWNRGETQYF.